What follows is one T cell receptor beta chain and its context. This entry comes from a study of blood T cell repertoires in COVID-19. The overall study: Sites in the United States, Italy and Spain provided acute and convalescent COVID-19 samples. T cells, B-cell-depleted T cells, or PBMCs provided the cDNA or gDNA that served as material.

Under the authors' procedure: Amplification with reference gene primers provided the estimates of nucleated cell counts. Sequencing was performed with immunoSEQ multiplex PCR; in TCRdb, only in-frame clones are kept and a portion is missing. V and J calls and clone size come straight from that table; D and trimming were deduced from the DNA. The top ten clones hold about 2% of a sample with 250,000 or so clones, around 80% of them seen once. The germline gives CDR1 MNHEY, CDR2 SMNVEV (reference sequence). The CDR3 has 14 amino acids. V gave up 4 bases and J gave up 5 bases; unmatched junction bases: 2.

The chain joins TRBV27 to TRBJ2-2, with 9 positions matching TRBD2. Material for sequencing was peripheral blood. The clonotype originates from a middle-aged man who had recovered from COVID-19. The CDR3 spells CASSSGLATGELFF. Here the CDR3 DNA reads TGTGCCAGCAGTTCGGGACTAGCAACCGGGGAGCTGTTTTTT.